The clone carrying this TCR beta chain has only one observation. Its antigen is not identified. This entry is derived from a study of T cell responses to AZD1222 COVID-19 vaccine. Here immunoSEQ multiplex PCR was the method, and the copy in TCRdb shows in-frame clones only, minus some. The sample yields about 97,000 clones, around 89% seen once. The J segment lost 4 bases and the V segment lost 4 bases, leaving 8 bases of the junction unmatched. The germline V gene encodes CDR1 MGHRA and CDR2 YSYEKL. The CDR3 length is 16 residues. Findings and limits, study-wide: Vaccine-associated CD4 TCRs ranged over spike, dominating at 160-218 and 743-854. Close to half of all spike-specific TCRs reportedly target regions of the variants that are unmutated.

The origin of this receptor is an adult in good health. The chain combines TRBV4-1 with TRBJ2-5; TRBD2 agrees at 11 bases. The sequenced sample was peripheral blood, obtained on day 0 of AZD1222 vaccination. The CDR3 here is CASSRLTGTSGETQYF. In nucleotides, the CDR3 is TGCGCCAGCAGCCGCTTAACCGGGACTAGCGGAGAGACCCAGTACTTC.